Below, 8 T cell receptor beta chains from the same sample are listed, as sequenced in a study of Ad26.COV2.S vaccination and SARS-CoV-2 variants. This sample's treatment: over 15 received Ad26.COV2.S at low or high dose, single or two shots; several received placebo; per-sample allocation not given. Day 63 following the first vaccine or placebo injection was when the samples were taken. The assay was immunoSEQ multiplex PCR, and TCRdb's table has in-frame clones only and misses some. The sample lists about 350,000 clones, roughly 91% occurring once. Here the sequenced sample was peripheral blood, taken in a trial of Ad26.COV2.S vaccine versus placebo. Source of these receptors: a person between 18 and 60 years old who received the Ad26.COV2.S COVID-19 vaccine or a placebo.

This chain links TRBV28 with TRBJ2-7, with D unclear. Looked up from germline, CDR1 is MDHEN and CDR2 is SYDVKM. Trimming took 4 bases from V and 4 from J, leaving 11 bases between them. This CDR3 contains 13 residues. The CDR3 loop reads CASSSTPRYEQYF. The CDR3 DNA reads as TGTGCCAGCAGTTCCACCCCCCGATACGAGCAGTACTTC.

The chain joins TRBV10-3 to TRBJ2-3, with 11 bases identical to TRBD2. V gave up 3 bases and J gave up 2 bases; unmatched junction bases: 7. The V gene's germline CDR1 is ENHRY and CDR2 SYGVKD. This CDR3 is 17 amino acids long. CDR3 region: CAISDLRGLADTDTQYF. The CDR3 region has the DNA TGTGCCATCAGTGATCTGAGGGGACTAGCGGACACAGATACGCAGTATTTT.

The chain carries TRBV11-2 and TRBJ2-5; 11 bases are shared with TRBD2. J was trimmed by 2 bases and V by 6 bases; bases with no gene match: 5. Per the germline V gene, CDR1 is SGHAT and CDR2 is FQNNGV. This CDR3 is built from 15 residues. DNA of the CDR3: TGTGCCAGCAGGAAACTAGCGGGGGATCAAGAGACCCAGTACTTC. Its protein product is CASRKLAGDQETQYF. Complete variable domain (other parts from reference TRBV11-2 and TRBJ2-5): EAGVAQSPRYKIIEKRQSVAFWCNPISGHATLYWYQQILGQGPKLLIQFQNNGVVDDSQLPKDRFSAERLKGVDSTLKIQPAKLEDSAVYLCASRKLAGDQETQYFGPGTRLLVL.

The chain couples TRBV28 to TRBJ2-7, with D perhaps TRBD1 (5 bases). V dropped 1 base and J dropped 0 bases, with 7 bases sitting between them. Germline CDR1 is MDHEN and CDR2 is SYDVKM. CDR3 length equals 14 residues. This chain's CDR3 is CASSLFQGSYEQYF. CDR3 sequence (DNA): TGTGCCAGCAGTTTATTTCAGGGCTCCTACGAGCAGTACTTC.

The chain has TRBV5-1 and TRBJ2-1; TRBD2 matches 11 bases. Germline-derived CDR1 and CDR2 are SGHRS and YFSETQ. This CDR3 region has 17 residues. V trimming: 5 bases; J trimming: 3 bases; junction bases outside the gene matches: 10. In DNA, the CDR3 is TGCGCCAGCAGTCGGACTAGCGGGTCCCCCCTCTACAATGAGCAGTTCTTC. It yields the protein CASSRTSGSPLYNEQFF.

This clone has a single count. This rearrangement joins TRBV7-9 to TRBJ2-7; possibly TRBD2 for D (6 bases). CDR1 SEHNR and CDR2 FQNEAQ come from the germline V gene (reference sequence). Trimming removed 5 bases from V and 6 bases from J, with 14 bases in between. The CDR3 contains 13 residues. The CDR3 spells CASSPAGNFEQYF. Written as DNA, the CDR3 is TGTGCCAGCAGCCCGGCGGGGAATTTCGAGCAGTACTTC. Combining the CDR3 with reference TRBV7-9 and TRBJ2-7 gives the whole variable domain DTGVSQNPRHKITKRGQNVTFRCDPISEHNRLYWYRQTLGQGPEFLTYFQNEAQLEKSRLLSDRFSAERPKGSFSTLEIQRTEQGDSAMYLCASSPAGNFEQYFGPGTRLTVT.

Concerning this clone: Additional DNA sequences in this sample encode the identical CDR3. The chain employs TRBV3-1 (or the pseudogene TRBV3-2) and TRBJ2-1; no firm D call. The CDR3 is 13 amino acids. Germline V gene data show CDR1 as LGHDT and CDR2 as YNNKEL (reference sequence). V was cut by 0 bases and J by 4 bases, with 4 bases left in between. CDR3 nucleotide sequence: TGTGCCAGCAGCCAAGACCGGTACAATGAGCAGTTCTTC. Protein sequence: CASSQDRYNEQFF.

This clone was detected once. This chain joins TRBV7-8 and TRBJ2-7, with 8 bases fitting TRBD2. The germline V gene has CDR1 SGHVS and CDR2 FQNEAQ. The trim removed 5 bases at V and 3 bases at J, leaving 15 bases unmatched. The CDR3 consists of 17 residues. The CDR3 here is CASSPHSRGGLFYEQYF. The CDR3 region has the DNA TGTGCCAGCAGCCCCCACTCTCGGGGGGGCCTTTTCTACGAGCAGTACTTC.